Following are 4 T cell receptor beta chains from one sample sequenced in a study of shared clonotypes between healthy human individuals. Generated by immunoSEQ multiplex PCR, the TCRdb table keeps only in-frame clones and is missing some. The sample shows about 2.2 million clones, 85% to 95% of them seen only once. Naive CD8 cells were CD45RO-negative, positively selected for CCR7, excluding terminally differentiated effector memory CD45RA+ cells. The sample was naive CD8+ T cells from PBMCs. These receptors all come from a young man in good health. Some clones in this sample may be carry-over from other donors' samples.

The table lists this clone with a count of one. The gene calls are TRBV5-4 and TRBJ2-3, with D possibly matching TRBD1 (5 bases). V was trimmed by 0 bases and J by 5 bases, leaving 10 bases between them. The germline CDR1 and CDR2 sequences are SGHNT and YYREEE (reference sequence). The CDR3 totals 14 residues. The CDR3 DNA reads as TGTGCCAGCAGCTTGGACCAGGGCCGAGATACGCAGTATTTT. Protein sequence: CASSLDQGRDTQYF.

The chain carries TRBV19 and TRBJ2-7, with D possibly matching TRBD2 (6 bases). The CDR3 totals 15 residues. V was pared by 8 bases and J by 4 bases, with 21 bases between. Per germline, CDR1 LNHDA and CDR2 SQIVND (reference sequence). The CDR3 region is CASSLDASEAYEQYF. The CDR3 bases are TGTGCCAGTTCCCTTGATGCTAGCGAGGCGTACGAGCAGTACTTC.

This clone was seen just once. V gene TRBV5-6 combines with J gene TRBJ2-6, with a weak D call TRBD2 (8 bases). The germline V gene encodes CDR1 SGHDT and CDR2 YYEEEE. CDR3 length: 16 residues. Trimming removed 3 bases from V and 2 bases from J, with 12 bases in between. CDR3 DNA sequence: TGTGCCAGCAGCTCGGGAGGGGGCGCTGGGGCCAACGTCCTGACTTTC. Translation: CASSSGGGAGANVLTF.

The count of this clone is one. V gene TRBV19 combines with J gene TRBJ1-3; maybe TRBD1 (5 bases). The CDR3 has 14 residues. V shed 9 bases and J shed 1 base, with 13 bases lying between them. Germline V lookup: CDR1 LNHDA, CDR2 SQIVND (reference sequence). The CDR3 region has the DNA TGTGCCAGGCGACGACAGAGGTCTGGAAACACCATATATTTT. As protein: CARRRQRSGNTIYF.